Listed below are T cell receptor beta chains from one sample, sequenced in a study of T cells after somatic rescue of genetic block. TCRdb's table, derived via immunoSEQ multiplex PCR, lists solely in-frame clones and lacks some. The sample records around 52,000 clones, 96% being singletons. Sequenced material: peripheral blood mononuclear cells (PBMCs). The receptor source for this set is a child less than two years old. Both conserved end residues are part of each CDR3. The order of the fields is clone size, V gene, J gene, D gene, CDR3 protein, CDR3 DNA. A D gene is named only where the DNA matches it firmly. A row's size may be missing; if present it is once, few, many or a size class.

>-|TRBV27|TRBJ2-3|TRBD2
CASSPSKILAGGTDTQYF
TGTGCCAGCAGTCCCTCTAAAATTCTAGCGGGAGGGACAGATACGCAGTATTTT
>-|TRBV11-2|TRBJ2-7|TRBD1
CASSMTGGYEQYF
TGTGCCAGCAGCATGACAGGGGGCTACGAGCAGTACTTC
>-|TRBV6-6|TRBJ2-7|-
CASKPTKTYEQYF
TGTGCCAGCAAACCGACAAAAACCTACGAGCAGTACTTC
>-|TRBV28|TRBJ1-1|-
CASSLSGEYSTEAFF
TGTGCCAGCAGTTTATCGGGGGAATATAGCACTGAAGCTTTCTTT
>-|TRBV5-1|TRBJ2-7|-
CASSLEAVPYEQYF
TGCGCCAGCAGCTTGGAAGCGGTTCCCTACGAGCAGTACTTC
>once|TRBV2|TRBJ2-7|TRBD1
CASSSDRTSYEQYF
TGTGCCAGCAGTTCGGACAGGACTTCCTACGAGCAGTACTTC
>-|TRBV7-2|TRBJ2-4|-
CASSLASDVIQYF
TGTGCCAGCAGCTTAGCTAGCGATGTCATTCAGTACTTC
>-|TRBV10-2|TRBJ2-1|-
CASGWLTSYNEQFF
TGCGCCAGCGGCTGGTTGACCTCCTACAATGAGCAGTTCTTC
>-|TRBV28|TRBJ2-5|-
CASSPQLGEETQYF
TGTGCCAGCAGTCCCCAACTGGGGGAGGAGACCCAGTACTTC
>-|TRBV5-1|TRBJ1-2|-
CASSFRPDFNYGYTF
TGCGCCAGCAGCTTTCGGCCAGATTTTAACTATGGCTACACCTTC
>once|TRBV2|TRBJ1-4|-
CASKFLNEKLFF
TGTGCCAGCAAGTTCCTTAATGAAAAACTGTTTTTT
>-|TRBV7-2|TRBJ2-7|TRBD2
CASSATSGNYEQYF
TGTGCCAGCAGCGCGACTAGCGGGAACTACGAGCAGTACTTC
>once|TRBV6-4|TRBJ1-1|TRBD1
CASSDLLDRGPAEAFF
TGTGCCAGCAGTGACCTATTGGACAGGGGGCCGGCTGAAGCTTTCTTT
>-|TRBV7-2|TRBJ1-3|-
CASSLARQTGNTIYF
TGTGCCAGCAGCTTAGCCCGACAGACGGGAAACACCATATATTTT
>-|TRBV13|TRBJ2-7|TRBD2
CASSPPGLAVYEQYF
TGTGCCAGCAGCCCGCCGGGACTAGCGGTCTACGAGCAGTACTTC
>-|TRBV6-6|TRBJ2-1|-
CASRTEGSEQFF
TGTGCCAGCAGAACGGAGGGGAGTGAGCAGTTCTTC
>-|TRBV6-1|TRBJ1-2|-
CASSVHRVGYTF
TGTGCCAGCAGTGTTCACAGGGTTGGCTACACCTTC
>-|TRBV6-1|TRBJ2-3|TRBD1
CASSEGTGRTDTQYF
TGTGCCAGCAGTGAGGGGACAGGGCGCACAGATACGCAGTATTTT
>few|TRBV11-2|TRBJ1-2|TRBD1
CASSLDLTGGGYGYTF
TGTGCCAGCAGCTTAGATTTAACAGGGGGCGGCTATGGCTACACCTTC
>-|TRBV6-1|TRBJ2-2|TRBD2
CASSASGRAVTGELFF
TGTGCCAGCAGTGCCAGCGGGAGGGCGGTCACCGGGGAGCTGTTTTTT
>-|TRBV29-1|TRBJ2-5|-
CSVEKLGTGQETQYF
TGCAGCGTTGAGAAACTAGGGACTGGCCAAGAGACCCAGTACTTC
>-|TRBV7-2|TRBJ2-7|-
CASSLAGHPNYEQYF
TGTGCCAGCAGCTTAGCCGGACACCCAAACTACGAGCAGTACTTC
>few|TRBV19|TRBJ1-1|TRBD1
CASNRDRGTEAFF
TGTGCCAGTAACCGGGACAGGGGCACTGAAGCTTTCTTT
>-|TRBV5-1|TRBJ2-7|-
CASSLEGSEQYF
TGCGCCAGCAGCTTGGAAGGGAGCGAGCAGTACTTC
>-|TRBV6-5|TRBJ2-1|TRBD2
CASSYHSGGSYNEQFF
TGTGCCAGCAGTTATCATTCGGGAGGGTCCTACAATGAGCAGTTCTTC
>-|TRBV14|TRBJ2-7|TRBD2
CASSYASGRFYEQYF
TGTGCCAGCAGCTACGCAAGCGGGAGGTTTTACGAGCAGTACTTC
>-|TRBV28|TRBJ2-3|TRBD2
CASSPGLASTDTQYF
TGTGCCAGCAGCCCCGGACTAGCGAGCACAGATACGCAGTATTTT
>-|TRBV4-3|TRBJ2-7|-
CASSQESGSYEQYF
TGCGCCAGCAGCCAAGAGTCAGGCTCCTACGAGCAGTACTTC
>-|TRBV12-5|TRBJ2-7|-
CASGLGHSYEQYF
TGTGCTAGTGGTTTGGGACACTCCTACGAGCAGTACTTC
>once|TRBV5-4|TRBJ2-7|TRBD2
CASSLSGRGSYEQYF
TGTGCCAGCAGCCTTAGCGGGAGAGGGTCCTACGAGCAGTACTTC
>-|TRBV11-3|TRBJ2-7|-
CASSFSSGHYEQYF
TGTGCCAGCAGCTTTTCGAGCGGCCACTACGAGCAGTACTTC
>-|TRBV5-6|TRBJ1-4|TRBD1
CASSFDRGREKLFF
TGTGCCAGCAGCTTCGACAGGGGGCGGGAAAAACTGTTTTTT
>once|TRBV27|TRBJ2-6|-
CASSFFHSSGANVLTF
TGTGCCAGCAGTTTCTTTCACAGCTCTGGGGCCAACGTCCTGACTTTC
>-|TRBV7-3|TRBJ1-6|-
CASSLTGSGSPLHF
TGTGCCAGCAGCCTGACAGGATCAGGGTCACCCCTCCACTTT
>-|TRBV7-9|TRBJ1-2|TRBD1
CASSTRPSGGGNYGYTF
TGTGCCAGCAGCACCCGCCCGTCAGGGGGAGGAAACTATGGCTACACCTTC
>-|TRBV20-1|TRBJ2-7|-
CSAKTSYEQYF
TGCAGTGCTAAGACTAGCTACGAGCAGTACTTC
>once|TRBV2|TRBJ1-5|-
CASNREGGNQPQHF
TGTGCCAGCAACCGGGAGGGGGGCAATCAGCCCCAGCATTTT
>-|TRBV5-1|TRBJ1-1|-
CASRPTPLNTEAFF
TGCGCCAGCAGGCCGACACCCCTGAACACTGAAGCTTTCTTT
>-|TRBV19|TRBJ2-2|TRBD1
CASCPTGHTGELFF
TGTGCCAGTTGCCCGACAGGGCACACCGGGGAGCTGTTTTTT